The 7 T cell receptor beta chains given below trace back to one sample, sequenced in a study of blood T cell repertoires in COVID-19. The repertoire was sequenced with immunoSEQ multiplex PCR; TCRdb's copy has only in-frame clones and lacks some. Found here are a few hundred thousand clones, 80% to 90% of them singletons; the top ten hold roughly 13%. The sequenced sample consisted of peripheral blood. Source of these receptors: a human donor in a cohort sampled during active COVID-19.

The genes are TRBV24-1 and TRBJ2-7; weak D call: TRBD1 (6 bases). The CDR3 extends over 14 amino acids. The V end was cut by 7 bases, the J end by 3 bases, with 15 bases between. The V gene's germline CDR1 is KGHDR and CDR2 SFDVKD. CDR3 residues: CATRGSGHLYEQYF. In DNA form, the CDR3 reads TGTGCCACCAGGGGTTCGGGACACCTCTACGAGCAGTACTTC.

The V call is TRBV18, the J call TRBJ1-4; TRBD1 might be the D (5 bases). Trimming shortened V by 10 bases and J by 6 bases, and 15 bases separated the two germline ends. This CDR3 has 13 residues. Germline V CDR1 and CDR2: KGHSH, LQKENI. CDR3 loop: CATAGSWDEKLFF. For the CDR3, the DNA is TGTGCCACCGCAGGGTCGTGGGATGAAAAACTGTTTTTT. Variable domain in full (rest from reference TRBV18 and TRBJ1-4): NAGVMQNPRHLVRRRGQEARLRCSPMKGHSHVYWYRQLPEEGLKFMVYLQKENIIDESGMPKERFSAEFPKEGPSILRIQQVVRGDSAAYFCATAGSWDEKLFFGSGTQLSVL.

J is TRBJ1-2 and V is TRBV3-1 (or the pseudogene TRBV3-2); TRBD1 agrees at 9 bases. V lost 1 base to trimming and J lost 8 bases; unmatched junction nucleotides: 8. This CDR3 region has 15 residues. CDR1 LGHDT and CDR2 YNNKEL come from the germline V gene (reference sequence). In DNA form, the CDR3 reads TGTGCCAGCAGCCAAGGCCGGGACAGGGCGTACGGCTACACCTTC. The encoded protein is CASSQGRDRAYGYTF.

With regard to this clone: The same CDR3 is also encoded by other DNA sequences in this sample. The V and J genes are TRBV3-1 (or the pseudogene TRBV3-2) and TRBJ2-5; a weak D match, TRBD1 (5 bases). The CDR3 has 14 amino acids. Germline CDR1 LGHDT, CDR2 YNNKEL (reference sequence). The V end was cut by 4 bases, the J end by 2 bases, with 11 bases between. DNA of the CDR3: TGTGCCAGCAGCCCCCAGGGTCCACAAGAGACCCAGTACTTC. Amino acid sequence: CASSPQGPQETQYF.

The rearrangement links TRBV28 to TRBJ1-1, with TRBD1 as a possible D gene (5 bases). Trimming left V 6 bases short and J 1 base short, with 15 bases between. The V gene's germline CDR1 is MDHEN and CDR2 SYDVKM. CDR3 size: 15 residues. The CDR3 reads CASRTHGAANTEAFF. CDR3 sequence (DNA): TGTGCCAGCAGAACCCATGGGGCGGCGAACACTGAAGCTTTCTTT.

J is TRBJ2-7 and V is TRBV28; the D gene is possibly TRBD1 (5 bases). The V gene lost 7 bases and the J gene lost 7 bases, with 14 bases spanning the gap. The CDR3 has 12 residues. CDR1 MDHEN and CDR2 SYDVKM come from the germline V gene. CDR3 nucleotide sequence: TGTGCCAGCACCGCAGGGCTGGAGGAGCAGTACTTC. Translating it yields CASTAGLEEQYF.

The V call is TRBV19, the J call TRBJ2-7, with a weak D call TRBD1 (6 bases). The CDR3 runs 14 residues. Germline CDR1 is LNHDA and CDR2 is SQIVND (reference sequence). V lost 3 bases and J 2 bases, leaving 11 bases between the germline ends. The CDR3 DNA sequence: TGTGCCAGTAGTATTCTTCCAGGGGCCTACGAGCAGTACTTC. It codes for CASSILPGAYEQYF. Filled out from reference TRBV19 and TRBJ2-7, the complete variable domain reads DGGITQSPKYLFRKEGQNVTLSCEQNLNHDAMYWYRQDPGQGLRLIYYSQIVNDFQKGDIAEGYSVSREKKESFPLTVTSAQKNPTAFYLCASSILPGAYEQYFGPGTRLTVT.